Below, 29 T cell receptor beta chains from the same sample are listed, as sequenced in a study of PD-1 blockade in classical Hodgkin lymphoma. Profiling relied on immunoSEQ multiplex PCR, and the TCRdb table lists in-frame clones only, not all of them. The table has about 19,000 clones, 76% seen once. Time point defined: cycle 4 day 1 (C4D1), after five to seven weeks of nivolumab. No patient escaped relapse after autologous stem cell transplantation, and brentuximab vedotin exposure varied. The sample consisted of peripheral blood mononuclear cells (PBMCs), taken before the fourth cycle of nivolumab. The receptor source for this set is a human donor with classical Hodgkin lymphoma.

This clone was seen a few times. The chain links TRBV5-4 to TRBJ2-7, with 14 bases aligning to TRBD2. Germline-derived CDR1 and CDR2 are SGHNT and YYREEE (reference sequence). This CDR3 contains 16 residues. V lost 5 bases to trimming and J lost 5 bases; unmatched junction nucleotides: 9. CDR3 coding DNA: TGTGCCAGCAGTTCCGGGACTAGCGGGAGTTTCAACGAGCAGTACTTC. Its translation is CASSSGTSGSFNEQYF.

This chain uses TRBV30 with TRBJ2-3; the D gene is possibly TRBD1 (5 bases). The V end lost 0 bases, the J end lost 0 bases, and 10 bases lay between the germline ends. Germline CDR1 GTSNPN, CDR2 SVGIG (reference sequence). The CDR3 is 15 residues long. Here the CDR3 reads CAWSVAGRSTDTQYF. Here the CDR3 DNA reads TGTGCCTGGAGTGTCGCAGGGCGTAGCACAGATACGCAGTATTTT.

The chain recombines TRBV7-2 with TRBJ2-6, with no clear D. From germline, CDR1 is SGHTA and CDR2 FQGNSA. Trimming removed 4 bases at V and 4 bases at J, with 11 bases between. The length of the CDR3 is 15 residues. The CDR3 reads CASSYIASGANVLTF. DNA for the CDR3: TGTGCCAGCAGCTACATAGCATCCGGGGCCAACGTCCTGACTTTC.

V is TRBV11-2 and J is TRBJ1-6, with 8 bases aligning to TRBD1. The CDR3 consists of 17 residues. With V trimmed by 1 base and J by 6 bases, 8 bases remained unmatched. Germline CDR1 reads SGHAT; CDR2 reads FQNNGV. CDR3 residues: CASSLGAAGGGNSPLHF. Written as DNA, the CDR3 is TGTGCCAGCAGCTTAGGAGCGGCAGGGGGCGGTAATTCACCCCTCCACTTT.

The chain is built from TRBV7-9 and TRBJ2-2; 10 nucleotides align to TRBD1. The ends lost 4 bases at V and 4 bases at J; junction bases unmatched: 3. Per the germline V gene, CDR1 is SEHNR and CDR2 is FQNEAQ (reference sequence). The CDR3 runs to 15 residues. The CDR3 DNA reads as TGTGCCAGCAGCTCCGGGACAGGGGTCACCGGGGAGCTGTTTTTT. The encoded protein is CASSSGTGVTGELFF.

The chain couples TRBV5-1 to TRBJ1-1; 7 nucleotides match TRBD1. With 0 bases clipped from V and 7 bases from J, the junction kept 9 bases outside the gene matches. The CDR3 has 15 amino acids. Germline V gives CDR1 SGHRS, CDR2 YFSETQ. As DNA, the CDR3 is TGCGCCAGCAGCTTGGGAGGGGGCAGGACGGTTGAAGCTTTCTTT. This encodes CASSLGGGRTVEAFF.

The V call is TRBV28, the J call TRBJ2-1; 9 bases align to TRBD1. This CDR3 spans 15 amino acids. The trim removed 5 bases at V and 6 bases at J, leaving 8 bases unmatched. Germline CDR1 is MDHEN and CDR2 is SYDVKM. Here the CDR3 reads CASSPPQGALNEQFF. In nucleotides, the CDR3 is TGTGCCAGCAGTCCCCCACAGGGGGCTCTCAATGAGCAGTTCTTC.

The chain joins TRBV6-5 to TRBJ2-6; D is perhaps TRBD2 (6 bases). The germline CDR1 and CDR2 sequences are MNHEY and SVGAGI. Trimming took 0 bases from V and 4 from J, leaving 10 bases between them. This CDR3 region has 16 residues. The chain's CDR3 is CASSYSTGVGANVLTF. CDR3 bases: TGTGCCAGCAGTTACTCAACGGGGGTCGGGGCCAACGTCCTGACTTTC.

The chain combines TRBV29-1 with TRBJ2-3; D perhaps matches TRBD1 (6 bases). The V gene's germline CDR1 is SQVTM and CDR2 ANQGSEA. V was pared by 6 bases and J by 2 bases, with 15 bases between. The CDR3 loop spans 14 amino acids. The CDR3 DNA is TGCAGCGTACTTAGACAGGTGAACACAGATACGCAGTATTTT. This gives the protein CSVLRQVNTDTQYF.

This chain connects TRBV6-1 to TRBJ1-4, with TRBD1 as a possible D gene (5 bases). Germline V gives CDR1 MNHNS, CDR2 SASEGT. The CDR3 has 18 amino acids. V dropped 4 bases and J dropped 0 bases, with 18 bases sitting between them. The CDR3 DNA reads TGTGCCAGCAGTGGAGGGGCCCACAGGTATCCAACTAATGAAAAACTGTTTTTT. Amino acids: CASSGGAHRYPTNEKLFF.

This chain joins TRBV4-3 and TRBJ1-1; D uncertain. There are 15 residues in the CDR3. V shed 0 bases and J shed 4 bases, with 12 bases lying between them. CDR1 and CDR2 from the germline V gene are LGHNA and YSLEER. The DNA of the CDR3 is TGCGCCAGCAGCCAAGATCCAGATGTTGGCACTGAAGCTTTCTTT. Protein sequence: CASSQDPDVGTEAFF.

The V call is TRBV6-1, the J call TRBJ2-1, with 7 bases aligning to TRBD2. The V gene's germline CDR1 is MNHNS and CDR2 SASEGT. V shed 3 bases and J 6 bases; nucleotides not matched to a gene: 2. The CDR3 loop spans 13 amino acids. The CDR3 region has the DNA TGTGCCAGCAGTGATCGACTAGCCAATGAGCAGTTCTTC. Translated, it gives CASSDRLANEQFF.

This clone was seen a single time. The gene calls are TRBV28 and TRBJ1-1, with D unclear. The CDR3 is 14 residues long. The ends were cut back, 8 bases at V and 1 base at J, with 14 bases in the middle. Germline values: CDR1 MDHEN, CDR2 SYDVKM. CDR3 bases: TGTGCCAGCTTTACGTCGGGGAAGAACACTGAAGCTTTCTTT. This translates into CASFTSGKNTEAFF.

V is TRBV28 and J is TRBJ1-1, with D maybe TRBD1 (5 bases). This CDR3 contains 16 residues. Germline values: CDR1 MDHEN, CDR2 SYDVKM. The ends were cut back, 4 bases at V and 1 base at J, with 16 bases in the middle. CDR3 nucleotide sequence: TGTGCCAGCAGTTCCCCGGGGCCGTGGAAGAACACTGAAGCTTTCTTT. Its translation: CASSSPGPWKNTEAFF.

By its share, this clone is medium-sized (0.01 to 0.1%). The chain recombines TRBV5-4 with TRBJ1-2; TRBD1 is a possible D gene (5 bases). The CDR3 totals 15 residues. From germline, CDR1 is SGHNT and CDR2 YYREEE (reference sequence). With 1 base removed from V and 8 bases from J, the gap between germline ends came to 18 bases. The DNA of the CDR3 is TGTGCCAGCAGCTTGTTTGGGGCCCTCGGCGGAGGCTACACCTTC. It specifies CASSLFGALGGGYTF.

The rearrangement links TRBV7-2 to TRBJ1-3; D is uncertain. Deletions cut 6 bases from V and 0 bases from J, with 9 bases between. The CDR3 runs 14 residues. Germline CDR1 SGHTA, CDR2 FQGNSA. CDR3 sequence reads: CASSPGFSGNTIYF. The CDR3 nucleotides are TGTGCCAGCAGTCCGGGGTTCTCTGGAAACACCATATATTTT.

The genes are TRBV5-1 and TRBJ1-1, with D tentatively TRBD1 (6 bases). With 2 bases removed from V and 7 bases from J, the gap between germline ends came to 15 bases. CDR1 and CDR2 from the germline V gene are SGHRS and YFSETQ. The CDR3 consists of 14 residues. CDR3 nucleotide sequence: TGCGCCAGCAGCTTAATCGGAACAGGGAATGAAGCTTTCTTT. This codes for CASSLIGTGNEAFF.

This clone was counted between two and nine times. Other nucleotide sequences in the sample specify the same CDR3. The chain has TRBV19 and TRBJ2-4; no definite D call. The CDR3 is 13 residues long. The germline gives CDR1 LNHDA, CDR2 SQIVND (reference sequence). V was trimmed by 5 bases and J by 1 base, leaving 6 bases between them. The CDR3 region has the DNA TGTGCCAGTAGTTTTTTGGCCAAAAACATTCAGTACTTC. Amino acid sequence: CASSFLAKNIQYF. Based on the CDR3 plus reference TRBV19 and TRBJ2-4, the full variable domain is DGGITQSPKYLFRKEGQNVTLSCEQNLNHDAMYWYRQDPGQGLRLIYYSQIVNDFQKGDIAEGYSVSREKKESFPLTVTSAQKNPTAFYLCASSFLAKNIQYFGAGTRLSVL.

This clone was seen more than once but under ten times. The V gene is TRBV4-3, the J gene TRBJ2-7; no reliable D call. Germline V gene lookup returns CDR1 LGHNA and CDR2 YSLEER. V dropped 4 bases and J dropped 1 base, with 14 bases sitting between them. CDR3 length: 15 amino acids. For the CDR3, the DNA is TGCGCCAGCAGCCCAGTTCTTGGGCCGTCCTACGAGCAGTACTTC. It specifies CASSPVLGPSYEQYF.

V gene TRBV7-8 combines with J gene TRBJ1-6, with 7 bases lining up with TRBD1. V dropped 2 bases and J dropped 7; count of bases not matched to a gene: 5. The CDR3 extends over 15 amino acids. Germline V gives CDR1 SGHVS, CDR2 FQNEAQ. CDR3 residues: CASSLTGTANSPLHF. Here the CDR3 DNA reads TGTGCCAGCAGCTTAACCGGGACAGCAAATTCACCCCTCCACTTT.

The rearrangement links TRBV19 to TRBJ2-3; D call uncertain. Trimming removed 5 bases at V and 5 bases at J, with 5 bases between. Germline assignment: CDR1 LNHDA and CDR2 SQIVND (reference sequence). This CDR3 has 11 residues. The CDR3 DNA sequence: TGTGCCAGTAGTCTTATAGATACGCAGTATTTT. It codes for CASSLIDTQYF.

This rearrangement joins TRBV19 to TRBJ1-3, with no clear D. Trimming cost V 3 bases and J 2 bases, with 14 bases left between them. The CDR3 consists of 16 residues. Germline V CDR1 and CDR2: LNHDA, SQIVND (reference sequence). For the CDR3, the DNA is TGTGCCAGTAGTATTCGTCCAGGACCCGCTGGAAACACCATATATTTT. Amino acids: CASSIRPGPAGNTIYF.

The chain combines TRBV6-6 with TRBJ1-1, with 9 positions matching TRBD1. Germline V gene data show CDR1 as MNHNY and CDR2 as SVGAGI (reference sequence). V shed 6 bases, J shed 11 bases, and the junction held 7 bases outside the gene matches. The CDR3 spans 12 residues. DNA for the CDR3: TGTGCCAGCAGCTCCGGGACAGGGTTGGCTTTCTTT. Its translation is CASSSGTGLAFF.

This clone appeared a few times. The CDR3 nucleotides are TGTGCCAGCAGCCCAGGGGGAGATACGCAGTATTTT. As protein: CASSPGGDTQYF. V gene TRBV7-2 combines with J gene TRBJ2-3, with 7 bases matching TRBD1. The CDR3 has 12 amino acids. The germline gives CDR1 SGHTA, CDR2 FQGNSA. The V and J ends lost 5 bases and 5 bases, in that order; junction bases with no gene match: 1. Based on the CDR3 plus reference TRBV7-2 and TRBJ2-3, the full variable domain is GAGVSQSPSNKVTEKGKDVELRCDPISGHTALYWYRQSLGQGLEFLIYFQGNSAPDKSGLPSDRFSAERTGGSVSTLTIQRTQQEDSAVYLCASSPGGDTQYFGPGTRLTVL.

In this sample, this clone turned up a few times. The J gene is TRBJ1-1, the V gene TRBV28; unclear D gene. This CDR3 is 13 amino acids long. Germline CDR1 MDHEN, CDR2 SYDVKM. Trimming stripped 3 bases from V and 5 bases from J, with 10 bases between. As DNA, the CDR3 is TGTGCCAGCAGTTTTAGGGTTTGGACTGAAGCTTTCTTT. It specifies CASSFRVWTEAFF.

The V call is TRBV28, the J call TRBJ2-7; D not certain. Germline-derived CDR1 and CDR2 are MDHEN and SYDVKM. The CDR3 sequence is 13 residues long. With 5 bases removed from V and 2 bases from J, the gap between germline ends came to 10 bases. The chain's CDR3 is CASSPSFAYEQYF. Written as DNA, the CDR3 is TGTGCCAGCAGTCCCAGCTTTGCCTACGAGCAGTACTTC.

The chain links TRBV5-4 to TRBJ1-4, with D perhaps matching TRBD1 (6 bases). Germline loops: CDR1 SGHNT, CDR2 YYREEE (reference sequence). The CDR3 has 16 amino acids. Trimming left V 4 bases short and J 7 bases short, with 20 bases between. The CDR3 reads CASSPRGAAGSEKLFF. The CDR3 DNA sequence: TGTGCCAGCAGCCCCCGGGGGGCGGCCGGTTCTGAAAAACTGTTTTTT.

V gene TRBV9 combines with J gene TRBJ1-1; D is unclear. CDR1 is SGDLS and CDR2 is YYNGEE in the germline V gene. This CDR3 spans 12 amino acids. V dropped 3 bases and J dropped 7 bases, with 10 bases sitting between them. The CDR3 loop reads CASSGDGYEAFF. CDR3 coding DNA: TGTGCCAGCAGCGGAGACGGTTATGAAGCTTTCTTT.

The CDR3, as DNA: TGTGCCAGCAGTTACAGGGGGGAAAAACTGTTTTTT. Translated, it gives CASSYRGEKLFF. This chain connects TRBV7-2 to TRBJ1-4, with 8 bases identical to TRBD1. V was clipped by 6 bases and J by 8 bases; unmatched bases: 2. This CDR3 is built from 12 residues. The V gene's germline CDR1 is SGHTA and CDR2 FQGNSA.